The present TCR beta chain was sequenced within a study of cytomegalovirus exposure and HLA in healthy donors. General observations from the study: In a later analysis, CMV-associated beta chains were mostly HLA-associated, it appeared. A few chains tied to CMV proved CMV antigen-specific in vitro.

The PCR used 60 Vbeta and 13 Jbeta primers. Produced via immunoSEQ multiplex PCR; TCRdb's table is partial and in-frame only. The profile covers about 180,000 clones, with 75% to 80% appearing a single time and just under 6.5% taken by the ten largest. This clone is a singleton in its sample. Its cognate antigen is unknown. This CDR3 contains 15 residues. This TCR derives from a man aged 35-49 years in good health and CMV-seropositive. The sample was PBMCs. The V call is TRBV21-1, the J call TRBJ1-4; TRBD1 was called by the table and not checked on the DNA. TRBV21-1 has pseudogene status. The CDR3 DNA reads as TGTGCCAGCAGCGCAATCTTCCAGGGGGAAGAAAAACTGTTTTTT. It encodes CASSAIFQGEEKLFF.